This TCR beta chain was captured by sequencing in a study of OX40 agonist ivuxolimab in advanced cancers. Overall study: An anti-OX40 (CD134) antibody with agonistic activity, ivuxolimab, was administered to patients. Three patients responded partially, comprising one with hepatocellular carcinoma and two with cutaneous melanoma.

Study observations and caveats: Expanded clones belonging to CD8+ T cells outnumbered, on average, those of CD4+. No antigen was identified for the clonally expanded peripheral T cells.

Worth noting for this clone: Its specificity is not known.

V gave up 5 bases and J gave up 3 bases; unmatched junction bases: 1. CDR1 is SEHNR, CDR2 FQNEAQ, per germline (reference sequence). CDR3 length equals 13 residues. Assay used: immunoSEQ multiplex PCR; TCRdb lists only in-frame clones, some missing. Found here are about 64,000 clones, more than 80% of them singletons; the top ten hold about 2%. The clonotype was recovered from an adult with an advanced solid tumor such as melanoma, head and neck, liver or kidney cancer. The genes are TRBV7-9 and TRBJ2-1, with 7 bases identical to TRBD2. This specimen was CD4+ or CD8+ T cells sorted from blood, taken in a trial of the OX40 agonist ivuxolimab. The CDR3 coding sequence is TGTGCCAGCAGCACGGGGGGCTACAATGAGCAGTTCTTC. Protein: CASSTGGYNEQFF.